This entry is about one TCR beta chain. The antigen remains undetermined. Germline values: CDR1 LNHNV, CDR2 YYDKDF (reference sequence). V shed 8 bases, J shed 5 bases, and the junction held 9 bases outside the gene matches. This CDR3 region has 14 residues. Profiled with immunoSEQ multiplex PCR; TCRdb holds only in-frame clones, not every one. The sample has 9,800 or so clones, roughly 80% seen once. The sample is drawn from a study of follicular helper T cells after annual influenza vaccination. Findings of the study overall: Day 7 ICOS+CD38+ clones were most often found later in ICOS-CD38- cTfh cells.

Time point of the sample: 2014-2015 season, 7 days after vaccination. The sequenced sample was CXCR5- memory CD4+ T cells sorted from blood, obtained 7 days after influenza vaccination. This chain joins TRBV15 and TRBJ2-5; 9 bases fit TRBD2. This receptor was obtained from an adult who received the influenza vaccine. The CDR3 nucleotides read TGTGCCACCTCAAGGCGGGGGGGTTCGGAGACCCAGTACTTC. This encodes CATSRRGGSETQYF.